Presented here are 30 T cell receptor beta chains from one specimen sequenced in a study of CD8 T cell repertoires and HIV-1 epitope variants. TCRdb keeps only in-frame clones here, not all; method: immunoSEQ multiplex PCR. The table records a few thousand clones, around 66% of them present only once. The antigens these receptors bind are not known. The sample consisted of cultured CD8+ T cells derived from PBMCs. All receptors derive from a male donor with HIV.

This chain joins TRBV18 and TRBJ2-7; perhaps TRBD1 as D (6 bases). V lost 1 base and J lost 2, with 15 bases in between. The CDR3 has 16 amino acids. The V gene's germline CDR1 is KGHSH and CDR2 LQKENI. In nucleotides, the CDR3 is TGTGCCAGCTCACCACAGTTTGGGCAGGGGCCCTACGAGCAGTACTTC. This codes for CASSPQFGQGPYEQYF.

The genes are TRBV28 and TRBJ1-2; tentative D call: TRBD1 (6 bases). The V end lost 6 bases, the J end lost 4 bases, and 12 bases lay between the germline ends. This CDR3 is built from 13 residues. CDR1 MDHEN and CDR2 SYDVKM come from the germline V gene. This CDR3 reads CASSPGVSYGYTF. In DNA form, the CDR3 reads TGTGCCAGCAGCCCAGGGGTTAGCTATGGCTACACCTTC.

This rearrangement joins TRBV7-2 to TRBJ2-7, with TRBD1 matching 8 bases. Germline trimming cut 5 bases from V and 0 bases from J; bases unmatched to any gene: 6. The CDR3 length is 15 residues. The germline CDR1 and CDR2 sequences are SGHTA and FQGNSA. This chain's CDR3 is CASSLTGGSSYEQYF. The CDR3 DNA follows: TGTGCCAGCAGCCTAACAGGGGGGAGCTCCTACGAGCAGTACTTC.

This clone was seen a handful of times. This chain uses TRBV21-1 with TRBJ2-1; TRBD2, as called in the table, went unchecked against the DNA. TRBV21-1 counts as a pseudogene. The CDR3 is 17 amino acids. CDR3 protein: CASGSILGGRALYEQFF. The CDR3, as DNA: TGTGCCAGCGGGAGCATACTAGGCGGGAGGGCCCTGTATGAGCAGTTCTTC.

The CDR3 DNA reads TGTGCCAGCAGCCTCGGAGGGGCTAAATCGGATACGCAGTATTTT. Its translation: CASSLGGAKSDTQYF. This rearrangement joins TRBV16 to TRBJ2-3, with D possibly TRBD2 on 6 matching bases. CDR1 is KGHSY, CDR2 FQNENV, per germline. CDR3 length equals 15 residues. The V and J ends lost 4 bases and 6 bases respectively, with 17 bases between them.

The genes are TRBV10-3 and TRBJ2-7; 12 bases fit TRBD1. Trimming cost V 0 bases and J 4 bases; bases outside gene matches: 4. The CDR3 has 16 amino acids. Germline CDR1 and CDR2: ENHRY and SYGVKD. CDR3: CAISESGDRGQYEQYF. The CDR3 DNA follows: TGTGCCATCAGTGAGTCGGGGGACAGGGGGCAATACGAGCAGTACTTC.

In this sample, this clone turned up a few times. The chain links TRBV2 to TRBJ2-7; D gene ambiguous. The V and J ends lost 1 base and 5 bases respectively, with 15 bases between them. The length of the CDR3 is 15 residues. Germline CDR1 SNHLY, CDR2 FYNNEI. The DNA for the CDR3 is TGTGCCAGCAGTGAAGATGTTGGCGACTTTCACGAGCAGTACTTC. This codes for CASSEDVGDFHEQYF. Full variable domain (missing parts from reference TRBV2 and TRBJ2-7): EPEVTQTPSHQVTQMGQEVILRCVPISNHLYFYWYRQILGQKVEFLVSFYNNEISEKSEIFDDQFSVERPDGSNFTLKIRSTKLEDSAMYFCASSEDVGDFHEQYFGPGTRLTVT.

The chain couples TRBV9 to TRBJ1-1; D ambiguous. The CDR3 extends over 15 amino acids. The V gene lost 0 bases and the J gene lost 4 bases, with 13 bases spanning the gap. Germline V CDR1 and CDR2: SGDLS, YYNGEE. The CDR3 DNA follows: TGTGCCAGCAGCGTAGGGGTAGGGAGCGGCACTGAAGCTTTCTTT. As protein: CASSVGVGSGTEAFF.

V is TRBV27 and J is TRBJ2-2; no clear D. V was pared by 4 bases and J by 6 bases, with 21 bases between. Germline-derived CDR1 and CDR2 are MNHEY and SMNVEV (reference sequence). The CDR3 is 17 residues long. CDR3 coding DNA: TGTGCCAGCAGTTCCCCCGAGGCTTTAGGGCGCCCCGGGGAGCTGTTTTTT. It translates to CASSSPEALGRPGELFF.

This clone has just a few counts. V and J are TRBV28 and TRBJ1-5; 7 bases match TRBD1. With V trimmed by 6 bases and J by 4 bases, 6 bases remained unmatched. This CDR3 has 14 amino acids. The germline CDR1 and CDR2 sequences are MDHEN and SYDVKM. This CDR3 reads CASSRDSQNQPQHF. In DNA, the CDR3 is TGTGCCAGCAGCAGGGACAGCCAAAATCAGCCCCAGCATTTT.

The rearrangement uses TRBV11-2 and TRBJ1-2; D perhaps matches TRBD1 (6 bases). The CDR3 runs to 14 residues. V dropped 2 bases and J dropped 8 bases, with 15 bases sitting between them. CDR1 is SGHAT, CDR2 FQNNGV, per germline. CDR3 loop: CASSLQVPGEGYTF. As DNA, the CDR3 is TGTGCCAGCAGCTTACAGGTGCCAGGGGAAGGCTACACCTTC.

This CDR3 is CASSFGTGDEQYF. The CDR3 DNA sequence: TGTGCCAGCAGTTTCGGGACAGGGGACGAGCAGTACTTC. J is TRBJ2-7 and V is TRBV27; 10 nucleotides align to TRBD1. V lost 3 bases, J lost 5 bases, and 1 base stayed unmatched. CDR1 is MNHEY and CDR2 is SMNVEV in the germline V gene (reference sequence). CDR3 length: 13 amino acids.

The gene calls are TRBV19 and TRBJ2-1, with TRBD2 matching over 11 bases. Germline V CDR1 and CDR2: LNHDA, SQIVND (reference sequence). This CDR3 region has 16 residues. The V segment lost 7 bases and the J segment 7 bases; nucleotides outside the gene matches: 12. CDR3 sequence: CASTHLTSGSRNEQFF. CDR3 bases: TGTGCCAGTACCCATCTCACTAGCGGGAGTCGGAATGAGCAGTTCTTC.

The rearrangement joins TRBV28 to TRBJ1-1; D gene uncertain. The CDR3 has 15 amino acids. Germline V CDR1 and CDR2: MDHEN, SYDVKM. Trimming stripped 3 bases from V and 0 bases from J, with 11 bases between. CDR3 residues: CASSFRWALNTEAFF. CDR3 bases: TGTGCCAGCAGTTTCCGGTGGGCCTTGAACACTGAAGCTTTCTTT.

The rearrangement joins TRBV27 to TRBJ1-1; no clear D. Looked up from germline, CDR1 is MNHEY and CDR2 is SMNVEV (reference sequence). The V and J ends lost 3 bases and 5 bases respectively, with 13 bases between them. CDR3 length equals 14 residues. CDR3 bases: TGTGCCAGCAGTTTCCCTGGCCCAGGAACTGAAGCTTTCTTT. Residues: CASSFPGPGTEAFF.

The rearrangement links TRBV7-9 to TRBJ2-5, with 8 bases aligning to TRBD1. The trim removed 8 bases at V and 2 bases at J, leaving 4 bases unmatched. There are 13 residues in the CDR3. Germline values: CDR1 SEHNR, CDR2 FQNEAQ (reference sequence). The CDR3 is CASLQGAQETQYF. CDR3 coding DNA: TGTGCCAGCCTCCAGGGGGCTCAAGAGACCCAGTACTTC. The full variable domain, in which reference TRBV7-9 and TRBJ2-5 provide the parts outside the CDR3, is DTGVSQNPRHKITKRGQNVTFRCDPISEHNRLYWYRQTLGQGPEFLTYFQNEAQLEKSRLLSDRFSAERPKGSFSTLEIQRTEQGDSAMYLCASLQGAQETQYFGPGTRLLVL.

Only one count was recorded for this clone. The chain couples TRBV7-6 to TRBJ2-1, with no clear D. V was cut by 5 bases and J by 7 bases, with 15 bases left in between. The germline V gene has CDR1 SGHVS and CDR2 FNYEAQ. CDR3 length equals 14 residues. CDR3 coding DNA: TGTGCCAGCAGCCCGGGCCTCCAGGCTAATGAGCAGTTCTTC. Protein product: CASSPGLQANEQFF.

V gene TRBV9 combines with J gene TRBJ2-7, with D perhaps being TRBD1 or TRBD2 (6 bases each). Germline values: CDR1 SGDLS, CDR2 YYNGEE. CDR3 length: 14 amino acids. V gave up 3 bases and J gave up 3 bases, with 13 bases separating them. The CDR3 here is CASSEEGVGYEQYF. For the CDR3, the DNA is TGTGCCAGCAGCGAGGAGGGGGTCGGCTACGAGCAGTACTTC.

The chain uses TRBV9 and TRBJ2-3; 7 nucleotides align to TRBD1. V lost 3 bases and J lost 3; bases outside the gene matches: 7. The germline CDR1 and CDR2 sequences are SGDLS and YYNGEE. The CDR3 extends over 15 amino acids. CDR3 DNA: TGTGCCAGCAGCGCTACAGGGGCCTTAACAGATACGCAGTATTTT. It codes for CASSATGALTDTQYF.

The rearrangement joins TRBV4-3 to TRBJ1-2; D ambiguous. Germline V CDR1 and CDR2: LGHNA, YSLEER. The CDR3 runs to 15 residues. Trimming took off 1 base at V and 4 bases at J, with 13 bases between the two ends. The CDR3 sequence is CASSQVLPQSYGYTF. The CDR3 DNA reads as TGCGCCAGCAGCCAAGTTCTGCCCCAATCCTATGGCTACACCTTC.

The rearrangement joins TRBV2 to TRBJ1-1, with D maybe TRBD1 (5 bases). The CDR3 has 13 amino acids. The ends were cut back, 3 bases at V and 1 base at J, with 6 bases in the middle. Germline lookup yields CDR1 SNHLY and CDR2 FYNNEI. The CDR3 loop reads CASSEGRNTEAFF. DNA of the CDR3: TGTGCCAGCAGTGAGGGGCGGAACACTGAAGCTTTCTTT. Full variable domain (missing parts from reference TRBV2 and TRBJ1-1): EPEVTQTPSHQVTQMGQEVILRCVPISNHLYFYWYRQILGQKVEFLVSFYNNEISEKSEIFDDQFSVERPDGSNFTLKIRSTKLEDSAMYFCASSEGRNTEAFFGQGTRLTVV.

This clone was picked up one time. V and J are TRBV9 and TRBJ2-7; 11 bases match TRBD2. CDR3 length equals 17 residues. V shed 0 bases, J shed 0 bases, and the junction held 5 bases outside the gene matches. In germline, CDR1 is SGDLS, CDR2 YYNGEE. The CDR3 loop reads CASSVGFSGGDSYEQYF. As DNA, the CDR3 is TGTGCCAGCAGCGTAGGATTTAGCGGGGGGGACTCCTACGAGCAGTACTTC. The variable domain in full, completed from reference TRBV9 and TRBJ2-7, reads DSGVTQTPKHLITATGQRVTLRCSPRSGDLSVYWYQQSLDQGLQFLIQYYNGEERAKGNILERFSAQQFPDLHSELNLSSLELGDSALYFCASSVGFSGGDSYEQYFGPGTRLTVT.

The gene calls are TRBV6-1 and TRBJ1-4; no clear D gene. The CDR3 sequence is 14 residues long. V lost 6 bases and J lost 4, with 12 bases in between. The germline V gene has CDR1 MNHNS and CDR2 SASEGT. In DNA, the CDR3 is TGTGCCAGCAGGGAAAACGGACTTAATGAAAAACTGTTTTTT. Translation gives CASRENGLNEKLFF.

The chain couples TRBV7-9 to TRBJ2-3; 7 positions agree with TRBD1. Per germline, CDR1 SEHNR and CDR2 FQNEAQ (reference sequence). The CDR3 runs to 15 residues. Germline trimming cut 4 bases from V and 0 bases from J; bases unmatched to any gene: 4. Here the CDR3 reads CASSYGTESTDTQYF. CDR3 coding DNA: TGTGCCAGCAGCTACGGGACAGAGAGCACAGATACGCAGTATTTT.

CDR3 region: CASSQVNTEAFF. The CDR3 nucleotides are TGTGCCAGCAGCCAAGTGAACACTGAAGCTTTCTTT. This sequence joins TRBV5-4 and TRBJ1-1; D uncertain. Per the germline V gene, CDR1 is SGHNT and CDR2 is YYREEE (reference sequence). The CDR3 runs to 12 residues. Trimming took 4 bases from V and 0 from J, leaving 4 bases between them. Filled out from reference TRBV5-4 and TRBJ1-1, the complete variable domain reads ETGVTQSPTHLIKTRGQQVTLRCSSQSGHNTVSWYQQALGQGPQFIFQYYREEENGRGNFPPRFSGLQFPNYSSELNVNALELDDSALYLCASSQVNTEAFFGQGTRLTVV.

V and J are TRBV4-1 and TRBJ2-3; 7 positions match TRBD2. The CDR3 totals 15 residues. J gave up 4 bases and V 3 bases, and 7 bases lay outside the gene matches. Germline V gene data show CDR1 as MGHRA and CDR2 as YSYEKL. For the CDR3, the DNA is TGCGCCAGCAGCCAGAGGGAGGGCAGCGCAGATACGCAGTATTTT. This translates into CASSQREGSADTQYF.

The rearrangement joins TRBV5-8 to TRBJ2-3; D call uncertain. Germline V gives CDR1 SGHTS, CDR2 YDEGEE. The CDR3 loop spans 13 amino acids. V shed 0 bases and J shed 4 bases, with 6 bases lying between them. CDR3 amino acids: CASSLVLSDTQYF. The CDR3 coding sequence is TGTGCCAGCAGCTTGGTACTATCAGATACGCAGTATTTT.

The chain joins TRBV28 to TRBJ1-5; no clear D gene. Germline loops: CDR1 MDHEN, CDR2 SYDVKM. V lost 3 bases and J 0 bases, leaving 9 bases between the germline ends. This CDR3 spans 15 amino acids. The CDR3 DNA reads TGTGCCAGCAGTTTGGAGGGCCTTAGCAATCAGCCCCAGCATTTT. Translating it yields CASSLEGLSNQPQHF.

This clone was picked up a small number of times. The genes are TRBV6-1 and TRBJ2-2; no clear D. Germline V lookup: CDR1 MNHNS, CDR2 SASEGT. With 4 bases removed from V and 5 bases from J, the gap between germline ends came to 11 bases. This CDR3 has 14 residues. The DNA for the CDR3 is TGTGCCAGCAGTGGCAGAGCAGAGACCGGGGAGCTGTTTTTT. Protein: CASSGRAETGELFF.

V is TRBV7-3 and J is TRBJ1-2, with a possible D match to TRBD1 (6 bases). This CDR3 contains 14 residues. Germline V CDR1 and CDR2: SGHTA, FQGTGA. V shed 5 bases and J shed 6 bases, with 16 bases lying between them. CDR3 bases: TGTGCCAGCAGCCCCCAACGACAGGAAGATGGCTACACCTTC. Its translation is CASSPQRQEDGYTF. The full variable domain, with the rest looked up from reference TRBV7-3 and TRBJ1-2, is GAGVSQTPSNKVTEKGKYVELRCDPISGHTALYWYRQSLGQGPEFLIYFQGTGAADDSGLPNDRFFAVRPEGSVSTLKIQRTERGDSAVYLCASSPQRQEDGYTFGSGTRLTVV.